Below, 28 T cell receptor beta chains from the same sample are listed, as sequenced in a study of blood T cell repertoires in COVID-19. Assay used: immunoSEQ multiplex PCR; TCRdb lists only in-frame clones, some missing. The sample includes 130,000 to 150,000 clones, about 90% of them seen just once. The sequenced sample was peripheral blood. These receptors all come from a human donor in a cohort sampled during active COVID-19.

The chain employs TRBV6-5 and TRBJ1-2; 11 bases are a match to TRBD1. CDR3 length: 14 amino acids. The ends lost 4 bases at V and 6 bases at J; junction bases unmatched: 4. Germline CDR1 is MNHEY and CDR2 is SVGAGI. CDR3 nucleotides: TGTGCCAGCAGTTGGACAGGGGGCGCGGATGGCTACACCTTC. As protein: CASSWTGGADGYTF.

The chain combines TRBV4-1 with TRBJ2-7, with 7 nucleotides matching TRBD2. Germline trimming cut 4 bases from V and 3 bases from J; bases unmatched to any gene: 18. This CDR3 comprises 18 residues. Per germline, CDR1 MGHRA and CDR2 YSYEKL. The CDR3: CASSLGPSTAGIVYEQYF. DNA for the CDR3: TGCGCCAGCAGCCTGGGCCCCTCAACAGCGGGGATTGTCTACGAGCAGTACTTC.

The V and J genes are TRBV5-6 and TRBJ1-2; 7 positions match TRBD1. Trimming took 2 bases from V and 1 from J; bases not matched to a gene: 11. This CDR3 is 17 amino acids long. Germline assignment: CDR1 SGHDT and CDR2 YYEEEE. CDR3 bases: TGTGCCAGCAGCTTAGGGGACAGAAACGCCTTTAACTATGGCTACACCTTC. Translated: CASSLGDRNAFNYGYTF. The variable domain in full, completed from reference TRBV5-6 and TRBJ1-2, reads DAGVTQSPTHLIKTRGQQVTLRCSPKSGHDTVSWYQQALGQGPQFIFQYYEEEERQRGNFPDRFSGHQFPNYSSELNVNALLLGDSALYLCASSLGDRNAFNYGYTFGSGTRLTVV.

The CDR3 nucleotides are TGTGCCAGCAGACTCCGGGGACATACTTCCTACAATGAGCAGTTCTTC. Encoded protein: CASRLRGHTSYNEQFF. V gene TRBV28 combines with J gene TRBJ2-1, with D perhaps TRBD1 (6 bases). CDR3 size: 16 residues. Between the trimmed V and J ends, which lost 6 bases and 1 base, there was a span of 16 bases. CDR1 is MDHEN, CDR2 SYDVKM, per germline.

This rearrangement joins TRBV2 to TRBJ2-3; 8 positions agree with TRBD2. Germline-derived CDR1 and CDR2 are SNHLY and FYNNEI. J lost 2 bases, V lost 3 bases, and 4 bases had no gene match. CDR3 length: 15 amino acids. The CDR3 here is CASSDPGGVTDTQYF. CDR3 bases: TGTGCCAGCAGTGACCCGGGAGGGGTCACAGATACGCAGTATTTT.

The chain is built from TRBV2 and TRBJ2-1; D possibly corresponds to TRBD2 (6 bases). Trimming stripped 8 bases from V and 5 bases from J, with 19 bases between. This CDR3 is 15 amino acids long. Germline-derived CDR1 and CDR2 are SNHLY and FYNNEI. The CDR3 sequence is CASHKGQGGHNEQFF. CDR3 sequence (DNA): TGTGCCAGCCATAAGGGGCAGGGAGGCCACAATGAGCAGTTCTTC.

This clone was counted a single time. V and J are TRBV2 and TRBJ1-4; D call uncertain. Germline V gene data show CDR1 as SNHLY and CDR2 as FYNNEI. V shed 4 bases and J shed 8 bases, with 14 bases lying between them. This CDR3 is built from 14 residues. The CDR3 DNA reads TGTGCCAGCAGTGGCGTCGGCGGTGGGGAAAAACTGTTTTTT. Protein sequence: CASSGVGGGEKLFF. Full variable domain (outside the CDR3, taken from reference TRBV2 and TRBJ1-4): EPEVTQTPSHQVTQMGQEVILRCVPISNHLYFYWYRQILGQKVEFLVSFYNNEISEKSEIFDDQFSVERPDGSNFTLKIRSTKLEDSAMYFCASSGVGGGEKLFFGSGTQLSVL.

V is TRBV2 and J is TRBJ1-6; no clear D. Germline CDR1 is SNHLY and CDR2 is FYNNEI. Between the trimmed V and J ends, which lost 7 bases and 15 bases, there was a span of 13 bases. The CDR3 totals 11 residues. The CDR3, as DNA: TGTGCCAGCACTATAGGACTGGGCCTCCACTTT. Its protein product is CASTIGLGLHF.

This clone was counted only a few times. The V call is TRBV6-8, the J call TRBJ2-7; 8 bases are shared with TRBD1. Germline-derived CDR1 and CDR2 are MNHGY and SAAAGT. CDR3 length: 13 residues. J gave up 6 bases and V 9 bases, and 10 bases lay outside the gene matches. This chain's CDR3 is CARNRGMSCEQYF. CDR3 DNA sequence: TGTGCCAGAAACAGGGGGATGAGTTGCGAGCAGTACTTC.

The chain combines TRBV20-1 with TRBJ2-7, with TRBD1 matching 10 bases. With 3 bases clipped from V and 5 bases from J, the junction kept 4 bases outside the gene matches. The CDR3 extends over 13 amino acids. Looked up from germline, CDR1 is DFQATT and CDR2 is SNEGSKA (reference sequence). CDR3 loop: CSASTGTGDEQYF. Here the CDR3 DNA reads TGCAGTGCTAGTACCGGGACAGGGGACGAGCAGTACTTC.

V and J are TRBV19 and TRBJ2-1; 7 nucleotides agree with TRBD2. The germline V gene has CDR1 LNHDA and CDR2 SQIVND (reference sequence). CDR3 size: 16 residues. V shed 4 bases and J 7 bases; nucleotides not matched to a gene: 13. CDR3 protein: CASSTPGTSAMNEQFF. For the CDR3, the DNA is TGTGCCAGTAGTACCCCTGGTACTAGCGCAATGAATGAGCAGTTCTTC.

The rearrangement joins TRBV6-1 to TRBJ2-5; D is unclear. In germline, CDR1 is MNHNS, CDR2 SASEGT. This CDR3 is built from 14 residues. V lost 3 bases to trimming and J lost 3 bases, with 11 bases between them. The chain's CDR3 is CASSELDFEETQYF. The DNA for the CDR3 is TGTGCCAGCAGTGAGCTCGACTTTGAAGAGACCCAGTACTTC.

The chain uses TRBV3-1 (or the pseudogene TRBV3-2) and TRBJ1-1; possible D gene TRBD1, 6 bases. Germline CDR1 reads LGHDT; CDR2 reads YNNKEL (reference sequence). This CDR3 region has 15 residues. V dropped 6 bases and J dropped 4 bases, with 18 bases sitting between them. CDR3: CASSRKTGLGTEAFF. The CDR3 nucleotides read TGTGCCAGCAGTCGGAAGACAGGTTTGGGCACTGAAGCTTTCTTT.

The chain is built from TRBV6-5 and TRBJ2-7; 9 bases agree with TRBD1. Looked up from germline, CDR1 is MNHEY and CDR2 is SVGAGI. V was pared by 5 bases and J by 5 bases, with 7 bases of the junction left unmatched. CDR3 length equals 14 residues. The CDR3 sequence is CASSTGTGRDEQYF. The CDR3 DNA sequence: TGTGCCAGCAGTACTGGGACAGGGCGCGACGAGCAGTACTTC.

V is TRBV19 and J is TRBJ2-4, with D perhaps TRBD2 (5 bases). In germline, CDR1 is LNHDA, CDR2 SQIVND (reference sequence). The CDR3 covers 15 residues. V lost 6 bases to trimming and J lost 6 bases, with 18 bases between them. In DNA, the CDR3 is TGTGCCAGTAGCCGCGGTGGAACACGGGGAAACATTCAGTACTTC. Protein product: CASSRGGTRGNIQYF.

The chain links TRBV4-1 to TRBJ2-5, with D tentatively TRBD2 (6 bases). V lost 5 bases to trimming and J lost 0 bases, with 13 bases between them. This CDR3 region has 15 residues. Germline CDR1 and CDR2: MGHRA and YSYEKL. The CDR3 nucleotides are TGCGCCAGCAGCGATGGTGGAGGGGACCAAGAGACCCAGTACTTC. This sequence encodes CASSDGGGDQETQYF.

The genes are TRBV9 and TRBJ2-1, with a weak D call TRBD2 (6 bases). Germline CDR1 SGDLS, CDR2 YYNGEE. CDR3 size: 14 residues. The ends were cut back, 4 bases at V and 8 bases at J, with 16 bases in the middle. The chain's CDR3 is CASSSPGGFDEQFF. CDR3 nucleotide sequence: TGTGCCAGCAGCTCCCCTGGAGGGTTCGATGAGCAGTTCTTC.

This chain joins TRBV6-2 or TRBV6-3 and TRBJ1-5; 9 bases map to TRBD1. This CDR3 comprises 12 residues. CDR1 is MNHEY, CDR2 SVGEGT, per germline. With 5 bases clipped from V and 12 bases from J, the junction kept 5 bases outside the gene matches. CDR3: CASSLGTGLQHF. In DNA form, the CDR3 reads TGTGCCAGCAGTCTGGGGACAGGGCTCCAGCATTTT.

The rearrangement links TRBV4-1 to TRBJ2-7; possible D gene TRBD1, 5 bases. Trimming left V 0 bases short and J 3 bases short, with 12 bases between. This CDR3 region has 15 residues. Germline CDR1 MGHRA, CDR2 YSYEKL. The CDR3 DNA reads as TGCGCCAGCAGCCAAGAGGCGCAGGGTCGCTACGAGCAGTACTTC. This encodes CASSQEAQGRYEQYF.

The chain combines TRBV7-8 with TRBJ2-7; TRBD1 matches at 7 bases. The V and J ends lost 1 base and 2 bases, in that order; junction bases with no gene match: 5. Looked up from germline, CDR1 is SGHVS and CDR2 is FQNEAQ. CDR3 length: 15 residues. The DNA of the CDR3 is TGTGCCAGCAGCTTAGTTAACAGGGGTGCCTACGAGCAGTACTTC. Its translation is CASSLVNRGAYEQYF.

The chain has TRBV5-1 and TRBJ2-3, with 8 bases aligning to TRBD2. V trimming: 3 bases; J trimming: 2 bases; junction bases outside the gene matches: 8. Germline CDR1 reads SGHRS; CDR2 reads YFSETQ. This CDR3 contains 16 residues. In DNA form, the CDR3 reads TGCGCCAGCAGCTCGGTGCGGGGGGCTGACACAGATACGCAGTATTTT. Protein: CASSSVRGADTDTQYF.

This clone was seen more than once but under ten times. This chain links TRBV18 with TRBJ2-2; TRBD2 aligns across 8 bases. Germline V lookup: CDR1 KGHSH, CDR2 LQKENI. V shed 2 bases, J shed 5 bases, and the junction held 4 bases outside the gene matches. The CDR3 is made up of 15 amino acids. The CDR3 here is CASSPTSGLTGELFF. The CDR3, as DNA: TGTGCCAGCTCACCAACTAGCGGATTAACCGGGGAGCTGTTTTTT.

This chain uses TRBV5-4 with TRBJ2-7; the match to TRBD1 covers 7 bases. This CDR3 is built from 15 residues. Per germline, CDR1 SGHNT and CDR2 YYREEE (reference sequence). The V and J ends lost 4 bases and 2 bases, in that order; junction bases with no gene match: 9. DNA for the CDR3: TGTGCCAGCAGCAATTTTTTTGGACAGGCCTACGAGCAGTACTTC. Translation: CASSNFFGQAYEQYF. Full variable domain (outside the CDR3, taken from reference TRBV5-4 and TRBJ2-7): ETGVTQSPTHLIKTRGQQVTLRCSSQSGHNTVSWYQQALGQGPQFIFQYYREEENGRGNFPPRFSGLQFPNYSSELNVNALELDDSALYLCASSNFFGQAYEQYFGPGTRLTVT.

J is TRBJ2-7 and V is TRBV6-2 or TRBV6-3; weak D call: TRBD2 (6 bases). The CDR3 has 13 amino acids. V dropped 0 bases and J dropped 4 bases, with 7 bases sitting between them. Germline lookup yields CDR1 MNHEY and CDR2 SVGEGT. As DNA, the CDR3 is TGTGCCAGCAGTTACTCGGGGAGGTACGAGCAGTACTTC. Translation gives CASSYSGRYEQYF.

The V call is TRBV29-1, the J call TRBJ1-1; 11 nucleotides match TRBD1. The CDR3 is 13 residues long. The germline gives CDR1 SQVTM, CDR2 ANQGSEA. V lost 7 bases to trimming and J lost 4 bases; unmatched junction nucleotides: 5. The CDR3 DNA reads TGCAGCGCGTCGGACAGGGGGCTCACTGAAGCTTTCTTT. It encodes CSASDRGLTEAFF.

CDR3 bases: TGCGCCAGCAGCCCTACGCGGACTAGCGGGAAAAAGGGGGCCACAGATACGCAGTATTTT. Protein product: CASSPTRTSGKKGATDTQYF. The J gene is TRBJ2-3, the V gene TRBV4-1; 12 bases are shared with TRBD2. Germline V gene lookup returns CDR1 MGHRA and CDR2 YSYEKL. V shed 4 bases and J 2 bases; nucleotides not matched to a gene: 16. The CDR3 is 20 residues long.

V gene TRBV7-9 combines with J gene TRBJ1-3; TRBD1 aligns across 10 bases. Germline V gene data show CDR1 as SEHNR and CDR2 as FQNEAQ (reference sequence). V lost 3 bases, J lost 2 bases, and 1 base stayed unmatched. There are 15 residues in the CDR3. The CDR3 loop is CASSFGQGAGNTIYF. The CDR3 region has the DNA TGTGCCAGCAGCTTTGGACAGGGGGCTGGAAACACCATATATTTT.

V gene TRBV3-1 (or the pseudogene TRBV3-2) combines with J gene TRBJ1-1, with a possible D match to TRBD1 (5 bases). Germline values: CDR1 LGHDT, CDR2 YNNKEL (reference sequence). The CDR3 totals 15 residues. The ends were cut back, 1 base at V and 6 bases at J, with 15 bases in the middle. The CDR3 DNA is TGTGCCAGCAGCCAAGGTGACAGACCAAACTCTGAAGCTTTCTTT. Its translation: CASSQGDRPNSEAFF.